A selection of T cell receptor beta chains follows, all from one sample in a study of metastatic and nonmetastatic thyroid tumors. Through MiXCR, TCRdb re-clonotyped the PCR reads. The repertoire consists of tens of thousands of clones, with about 12% occurring once and the leading ten covering roughly 9%. The sample taken for sequencing was blood. The receptors were gathered from a male donor with papillary thyroid cancer or a benign thyroid nodule (not recorded which). Some clones in this sample may be carry-over from other donors' samples. Both conserved end residues are part of each CDR3. D genes are given only for firm matches. Clone size is stated in some rows and not others, as once, few, many or a class when expanded.

V gene,D gene,clone size,J gene,CDR3 protein,CDR3 DNA
TRBV3-1,-,many,TRBJ2-1,CASSQYGQNEQFF,TGTGCCAGCAGCCAATACGGACAGAATGAGCAGTTCTTC
TRBV30,-,many,TRBJ1-2,CAWSLMDSNYGYTF,TGTGCCTGGAGTCTCATGGATTCTAACTATGGCTACACCTTC
TRBV4-3,TRBD2,few,TRBJ2-1,CASSRTSDEQFF,TGCGCCAGCAGCCGGACTAGCGATGAGCAGTTCTTC
TRBV9,-,many,TRBJ2-5,CASGAESSQETQYF,TGTGCCAGCGGAGCGGAATCTTCTCAAGAGACCCAGTACTTC
TRBV30,-,many,TRBJ2-5,CAWSVNAGQRETQYF,TGTGCCTGGAGTGTAAATGCGGGGCAGAGGGAGACCCAGTACTTC
TRBV28,-,medium-sized,TRBJ2-7,CASSSGGDTGEQYF,TGTGCCAGCAGTTCCGGAGGGGATACGGGCGAGCAGTACTTC
TRBV15,-,many,TRBJ2-7,CATSRDQGVYEQYF,TGTGCCACCAGCAGAGATCAGGGAGTCTACGAGCAGTACTTC
TRBV5-1,TRBD1,many,TRBJ1-1,CASSAQRQGRDTEAFF,TGCGCCAGCAGCGCCCAACGACAGGGTAGGGACACTGAAGCTTTCTTT
TRBV7-3,TRBD2,-,TRBJ2-3,CASSLAVTDTQYF,TGTGCCAGCAGCCTAGCGGTCACAGATACGCAGTATTTT
TRBV7-2,TRBD2,many,TRBJ2-1,CASSDKGLAGVHEQFF,TGTGCCAGCAGCGATAAGGGACTAGCGGGAGTACATGAGCAGTTCTTC
TRBV19,-,many,TRBJ1-5,CASSIHGAQPQHF,TGTGCCAGTAGTATTCATGGGGCCCAGCCCCAGCATTTT
TRBV6-5,-,few,TRBJ2-3,CASSYRDISTDMQYF,TGTGCCAGCAGTTACCGGGACATAAGCACAGATATGCAGTATTTT
TRBV20-1,-,many,TRBJ1-5,CSAKVSSQPQHF,TGCAGTGCCAAGGTATCCAGTCAGCCCCAGCATTTT
TRBV7-6,-,many,TRBJ2-6,CASSFDRYSGANVLTF,TGTGCCAGCAGCTTTGACAGATATTCTGGGGCCAACGTCCTGACTTTC
TRBV28,-,medium-sized,TRBJ2-7,CASSSLGLRSYEQYF,TGTGCCAGCAGTTCCCTAGGACTGAGATCCTACGAGCAGTACTTC
TRBV6-1,TRBD2,-,TRBJ2-7,CASSPGLAGFYEQYF,TGTGCCAGCAGTCCGGGACTAGCGGGGTTCTACGAGCAGTACTTC
TRBV28,-,-,TRBJ1-1,CASRQVGFNTEAFF,TGTGCCAGCAGGCAGGTGGGGTTTAACACTGAAGCTTTCTTT
TRBV18,-,-,TRBJ2-7,CASSLLDTSYEQYF,TGTGCCAGCTCCCTCCTGGACACCTCTTACGAGCAGTACTTC
TRBV28,-,few,TRBJ1-2,CASSWEGPGGSDYGYTF,TGTGCCAGCAGTTGGGAGGGCCCGGGAGGCAGTGACTATGGCTACACCTTC
TRBV28,TRBD2,many,TRBJ2-2,CASSRLAGPTGELFF,TGTGCCAGCAGTCGACTAGCGGGACCCACCGGGGAGCTGTTTTTT
TRBV5-1,-,many,TRBJ1-4,CASSRGGSNEKLFF,TGCGCCAGCAGTCGAGGGGGAAGTAATGAAAAACTGTTTTTT
TRBV3-1,-,many,TRBJ2-7,CASSILPAGSYEQYF,TGTGCCAGCAGCATTCTGCCAGCGGGCTCCTACGAGCAGTACTTC
TRBV29-1,TRBD2,many,TRBJ2-3,CSVGTRSTDTQYF,TGCAGCGTCGGGACTAGAAGCACAGATACGCAGTATTTT